These 27 T cell receptor beta chains were sequenced from one sample in a study of vaccination and CD4 T cells after COVID-19. Sequenced with the Oncomine TCR Beta short-read assay was DNA taken from cultured CD4+ T cells. Via MiXCR, TCRdb re-called the PCR reads, giving one row per CDR3 protein. The profile shows approximately 7,700 distinct CDR3 sequences, 60% of them singletons. These TCRs' antigens remain unknown. Stated treatment: approximately nine-day PBMC culture with coronavirus spike peptide pools or control peptides (ViraFEST assay). Material: CD4+ T cells from blood, cultured in vitro. Every receptor here comes from a human donor who had recovered from COVID-19.

The chain couples TRBV2 to TRBJ1-2; 8 nucleotides agree with TRBD1. The CDR3 has 14 residues. Germline V gene data show CDR1 as SNHLY and CDR2 as FYNNEI. Trimming took 6 bases from V and 7 from J; bases not matched to a gene: 10. As DNA, the CDR3 is TGTGCCAGCAGCCAGGGGGCGGCCGGTTCTGGCTACACCTTC. It codes for CASSQGAAGSGYTF.

The CDR3 spells CASSPQTRNEQFF. As DNA, the CDR3 is TGTGCCAGCAGCCCTCAGACTAGGAATGAGCAGTTCTTC. This chain links TRBV7-2 with TRBJ2-1; possible D gene TRBD2, 6 bases. The CDR3 is 13 amino acids. Germline V CDR1 and CDR2: SGHTA, FQGNSA. V was cut by 5 bases and J by 7 bases, with 12 bases left in between.

The sample holds a few counts of this clonotype. This chain connects TRBV6-5 to TRBJ1-2; D is possibly TRBD1 (5 bases). Germline-derived CDR1 and CDR2 are MNHEY and SVGAGI. The CDR3 is made up of 14 amino acids. V shed 4 bases and J shed 2 bases, with 11 bases lying between them. The CDR3 here is CASSSLWGNYGYTF. DNA for the CDR3: TGTGCCAGCAGTTCGTTGTGGGGGAACTATGGCTACACCTTC.

The chain uses TRBV7-2 and TRBJ1-2, with unresolved D. The V end was cut by 0 bases, the J end by 4 bases, with 9 bases between. CDR1 and CDR2 from the germline V gene are SGHTA and FQGNSA. The CDR3 runs to 14 residues. As DNA, the CDR3 is TGTGCCAGCAGCTTAGCGACAATCCCCTATGGCTACACCTTC. Residues: CASSLATIPYGYTF. The variable domain in full, with the rest retrieved from reference TRBV7-2 and TRBJ1-2, is GAGVSQSPSNKVTEKGKDVELRCDPISGHTALYWYRQSLGQGLEFLIYFQGNSAPDKSGLPSDRFSAERTGGSVSTLTIQRTQQEDSAVYLCASSLATIPYGYTFGSGTRLTVV.

This clonotype was counted between two and nine times. The gene calls are TRBV6-1 and TRBJ1-1, with D unresolved. Trimming left V 6 bases short and J 1 base short, with 12 bases between. Germline V lookup: CDR1 MNHNS, CDR2 SASEGT. This CDR3 has 14 residues. CDR3 sequence reads: CASRKGFGNTEAFF. The CDR3 DNA reads TGTGCCAGCAGAAAAGGGTTTGGGAACACTGAAGCTTTCTTT.

This chain links TRBV5-4 with TRBJ1-6; 7 bases align to TRBD1. The CDR3 totals 16 residues. Germline-derived CDR1 and CDR2 are SGHNT and YYREEE (reference sequence). V shed 0 bases and J 4 bases; nucleotides not matched to a gene: 4. CDR3 nucleotide sequence: TGTGCCAGCAGCTTGGAGGGGGCGTCATATAATTCACCCCTCCACTTT. Its translation: CASSLEGASYNSPLHF.

The chain couples TRBV10-3 to TRBJ1-1; 7 nucleotides agree with TRBD1. Germline lookup yields CDR1 ENHRY and CDR2 SYGVKD. The CDR3 is made up of 16 amino acids. The V and J ends lost 2 bases and 1 base, in that order; junction bases with no gene match: 7. CDR3 coding DNA: TGTGCCATCAGTGAGGACCCGACAGGGACGAACACTGAAGCTTTCTTT. Protein sequence: CAISEDPTGTNTEAFF.

This chain joins TRBV15 and TRBJ2-7; 9 bases map to TRBD1. In germline, CDR1 is LNHNV, CDR2 YYDKDF (reference sequence). The CDR3 runs to 15 residues. V was clipped by 5 bases and J by 4 bases; unmatched bases: 9. The CDR3 region has the DNA TGTGCCACCAGCGGCCCGGGACAGGGCGCATACGAGCAGTACTTC. It encodes CATSGPGQGAYEQYF.

DNA for the CDR3: TGTGCCAGCAGCTTGGCGGGGACGGCGTACTTC. Translating it yields CASSLAGTAYF. The chain couples TRBV11-2 to TRBJ2-7, with D possibly being TRBD2 (6 bases). Trimming stripped 3 bases from V and 12 bases from J, with 12 bases between. Germline V CDR1 and CDR2: SGHAT, FQNNGV. This CDR3 spans 11 amino acids.

This rearrangement joins TRBV2 to TRBJ1-6; TRBD1 matches at 8 bases. J gave up 6 bases and V 0 bases, and 4 bases lay outside the gene matches. The CDR3 extends over 16 amino acids. The V gene's germline CDR1 is SNHLY and CDR2 FYNNEI. CDR3 region: CASSEARTGSNSPLHF. The DNA of the CDR3 is TGTGCCAGCAGTGAAGCGAGGACAGGGTCTAATTCACCCCTCCACTTT.

V is TRBV27 and J is TRBJ2-6, with D possibly being TRBD2 (6 bases). CDR1 is MNHEY and CDR2 is SMNVEV in the germline V gene (reference sequence). The CDR3 consists of 14 residues. V lost 8 bases and J lost 2, with 10 bases in between. CDR3 loop: CASGGLAGANVLTF. DNA of the CDR3: TGTGCCAGCGGAGGGCTAGCTGGGGCCAACGTCCTGACTTTC.

This chain uses TRBV19 with TRBJ1-1; 8 bases agree with TRBD1. The germline CDR1 and CDR2 sequences are LNHDA and SQIVND (reference sequence). Losses at the gene ends were 6 bases for V and 4 bases for J; bases not matched to a gene: 7. The CDR3 contains 14 residues. The CDR3 DNA reads as TGTGCCAGTAGGCTCAGGGGGCTAGGCACTGAAGCTTTCTTT. Translating it yields CASRLRGLGTEAFF.

This chain links TRBV2 with TRBJ2-1; 10 bases align to TRBD2. V was clipped by 6 bases and J by 2 bases; unmatched bases: 4. CDR3 size: 15 residues. Germline assignment: CDR1 SNHLY and CDR2 FYNNEI. CDR3 DNA sequence: TGTGCCAGCAGAATAGCGGGGGGTCCCTACAATGAGCAGTTCTTC. Its translation: CASRIAGGPYNEQFF.

This chain links TRBV11-3 with TRBJ2-1, with 14 bases that match TRBD2. Germline CDR1 reads SGHNT; CDR2 reads YENEEA. The CDR3 sequence is 18 residues long. Trimming cost V 1 base and J 4 bases; bases outside gene matches: 6. CDR3 region: CASSLGGTSGSVYNEQFF. The DNA of the CDR3 is TGTGCCAGCAGCTTAGGGGGGACTAGCGGGAGTGTGTACAATGAGCAGTTCTTC.

This clonotype has just a few counts. The gene calls are TRBV6-5 and TRBJ2-2, with D unresolved. Trimming stripped 2 bases from V and 1 base from J, with 2 bases between. The V gene's germline CDR1 is MNHEY and CDR2 SVGAGI. The CDR3 contains 13 residues. The CDR3 DNA is TGTGCCAGCAGTTACGTGAACACCGGGGAGCTGTTTTTT. It yields the protein CASSYVNTGELFF.

This clonotype has only a few counts. CDR3 DNA: TGCAGTGCTATGTTAGCTCGGGGCGGGGAGCTGTTTTTT. Encoded protein: CSAMLARGGELFF. V and J are TRBV20-1 and TRBJ2-2, with D possibly being TRBD2 (5 bases). V was pared by 4 bases and J by 7 bases, with 13 bases between. Looked up from germline, CDR1 is DFQATT and CDR2 is SNEGSKA (reference sequence). The CDR3 sequence is 13 residues long.

CDR3 region: CASSSSGTSVKETQYF. CDR3 DNA: TGTGCCAGCAGCTCTTCCGGGACTAGCGTAAAGGAGACCCAGTACTTC. The V and J genes are TRBV7-2 and TRBJ2-5, with TRBD2 matching 10 bases. Germline V gene lookup returns CDR1 SGHTA and CDR2 FQGNSA. V lost 4 bases, J lost 5 bases, and 10 bases stayed unmatched. The CDR3 length is 16 residues.

V is TRBV6-1 and J is TRBJ1-2; 7 positions match TRBD1. V gave up 7 bases and J gave up 8 bases; unmatched junction bases: 7. The germline V gene has CDR1 MNHNS and CDR2 SASEGT. CDR3 length equals 12 residues. CDR3 protein: CASTTTGVGYTF. CDR3 DNA sequence: TGTGCCAGCACCACTACAGGGGTGGGCTACACCTTC.

J is TRBJ1-5 and V is TRBV19; D unclear. The CDR3 has 15 residues. The germline V and J ends were trimmed by 7 bases and 2 bases, with 15 bases remaining between them. Germline V gene sequence: CDR1 LNHDA, CDR2 SQIVND (reference sequence). CDR3 region: CASTPWEGGNQPQHF. The CDR3 DNA reads TGTGCCAGTACTCCCTGGGAGGGAGGCAATCAGCCCCAGCATTTT.

This clonotype came up once. The chain links TRBV4-1 to TRBJ1-5; D uncertain. V lost 6 bases and J lost 1, with 13 bases in between. The germline V gene has CDR1 MGHRA and CDR2 YSYEKL. The CDR3 is 15 residues long. For the CDR3, the DNA is TGCGCCAGCAGTCTTGTCGCGGGGAGCAATCAGCCCCAGCATTTT. It is translated as CASSLVAGSNQPQHF.

This clonotype was picked up a small number of times. In DNA, the CDR3 is TGTGCCAGCAGTTTATACCCGGGACGGAACACTGAAGCTTTCTTT. Protein product: CASSLYPGRNTEAFF. The V gene is TRBV27, the J gene TRBJ1-1, with D possibly being TRBD1 (5 bases). Trimming cost V 1 base and J 1 base, with 10 bases left between them. The CDR3 loop spans 15 amino acids. Germline lookup yields CDR1 MNHEY and CDR2 SMNVEV (reference sequence).

This clonotype has only a few counts. V and J are TRBV6-5 and TRBJ1-5; D call uncertain. This CDR3 spans 13 amino acids. V lost 2 bases and J lost 4, with 6 bases in between. Per germline, CDR1 MNHEY and CDR2 SVGAGI. CDR3 sequence reads: CASSYSANQPQHF. DNA for the CDR3: TGTGCCAGCAGTTACAGCGCAAATCAGCCCCAGCATTTT.

The chain employs TRBV6-2 or TRBV6-3 and TRBJ1-2; TRBD1 aligns across 7 bases. J gave up 0 bases and V 6 bases, and 4 bases lay outside the gene matches. Germline lookup yields CDR1 MNHEY and CDR2 SVGEGT. This CDR3 has 14 residues. CDR3 in amino acids: CASSYGTANYGYTF. In DNA, the CDR3 is TGTGCCAGCAGCTACGGGACAGCTAACTATGGCTACACCTTC.

The chain recombines TRBV29-1 with TRBJ1-2; D possibly corresponds to TRBD1 (6 bases). This CDR3 contains 13 residues. Trimming pared 4 bases from V and 3 bases from J, leaving 12 bases between. Germline assignment: CDR1 SQVTM and CDR2 ANQGSEA. The CDR3 nucleotides are TGCAGCGTTGTAGGTGACAGGTACTATGGCTACACCTTC. Translating gives CSVVGDRYYGYTF.

This clonotype was detected a few times. V and J are TRBV7-2 and TRBJ1-1; possibly TRBD1 for D (6 bases). Germline CDR1 is SGHTA and CDR2 is FQGNSA. The CDR3 spans 15 residues. The V gene lost 5 bases and the J gene lost 4 bases, with 17 bases spanning the gap. Here the CDR3 reads CASSLQGGAGTEAFF. CDR3 DNA: TGTGCCAGCAGCCTACAGGGTGGGGCGGGCACTGAAGCTTTCTTT.

The V and J genes are TRBV20-1 and TRBJ2-1; possibly TRBD1 or TRBD2 for D (5 bases each). The CDR3 totals 14 residues. The V end lost 3 bases, the J end lost 0 bases, and 9 bases lay between the germline ends. Germline assignment: CDR1 DFQATT and CDR2 SNEGSKA (reference sequence). CDR3 DNA: TGCAGTGCTAGCCCAGGGAGCTCCTACAATGAGCAGTTCTTC. Protein product: CSASPGSSYNEQFF.

V is TRBV20-1 and J is TRBJ2-3; 7 nucleotides agree with TRBD1. Trimming removed 0 bases from V and 5 bases from J; junction bases left unmatched: 2. The CDR3 has 13 amino acids. Germline lookup yields CDR1 DFQATT and CDR2 SNEGSKA (reference sequence). CDR3 residues: CSARDTGVDTQYF. The DNA for the CDR3 is TGCAGTGCTAGAGATACAGGGGTAGATACGCAGTATTTT.